This is a list of T cell receptor beta chains from one sample in a study of blood T cells in healthy people across ages. TCRdb recomputed calls from the 5' RACE reads with MiXCR, one row per CDR3 protein. The table lists 720,000 or so distinct CDR3 sequences, roughly 41% of them singletons. Input material: blood. These receptors were obtained from a man aged 80 or over in good health. CDR3s include the opening cysteine and the closing phenylalanine or tryptophan. Fields, in order: clone size, V gene, CDR3 protein. Clone size is given for some rows only: seen once, a few or many times, or a class if the clone is expanded.

few | TRBV29-1 | CSVEFGRLNTEAFF
few | TRBV30 | CAWSVHVRDNEQFF
NA | TRBV7-9 | CASSLEISGNEQFF
NA | TRBV7-2 | CASSLSLVGNEQYF
NA | TRBV28 | CASIERPNTGELFF
NA | TRBV4-3 | CASSQEFGRVGETQYF
few | TRBV27 | CASSSGLAGGTGEQYF
NA | TRBV11-2 | CASSLVGGGEETQYF
few | TRBV6-5 | CASRTAGAFYNEQFF
few | TRBV7-2 | CASSFFRLAGLYEQYF
NA | TRBV7-7 | CASSMTSGSTDTQYF
few | TRBV4-3 | CASSQGPRPSPQYF
NA | TRBV3-1 | CASSQDLPGLVDNNEQFF
once | TRBV28 | CASSSTMGAWNEQFF
few | TRBV14 | CASSHAILTGTAYYEQYF
NA | TRBV4-3 | CASSQATLRHSPLHF
NA | TRBV12-3/TRBV12-4 | CASSLRTGVNQETQYF
many | TRBV4-3 | CASSLGGRGEQYF
NA | TRBV28 | CASSALTGTGDNEQYF
few | TRBV12-3/TRBV12-4 | CASTVAGYNEQFF
NA | TRBV3-1 | CASSRSTSGVADTQYF
NA | TRBV7-2 | CASSLGGAGGPYNEQFF
few | TRBV12-3/TRBV12-4 | CASSLDQVATKNIQYF
NA | TRBV20-1 | CSARDSTPGGYYEQYF
once | TRBV6-4 | CASSEPSPGQGHSYEQYF
NA | TRBV6-5 | CASSYGELTSTDTQYF
NA | TRBV6-2/TRBV6-3 | CASKLREATEAFF
few | TRBV14 | CASSQVKGWDDGYTF
NA | TRBV25-1 | CASSEYFEGPYNSPLHF
few | TRBV10-2 | CASSEISGGAPDTQYF
NA | TRBV2 | CASSEATGEVSYGYTF